The 5 T cell receptor beta chains in this list originate from one sample, sequenced in a study of CD8 T cells in ankylosing spondylitis. MiXCR, run by TCRdb on the 5' RACE reads, gives a single entry per CDR3 protein. This table has under 200,000 distinct CDR3 sequences, 9.8% appearing once. The sequenced material came from blood, either unsorted or a sorted T cell fraction (not recorded which). Receptors originate from a female donor with ankylosing spondylitis or in good health (not recorded which).

This clonotype was observed many times. The chain links TRBV29-1 to TRBJ1-1; the match to TRBD1 covers 7 bases. Trimming at V came to 7 bases and at J to 3 bases, leaving 5 bases not matched to a gene. The CDR3 loop spans 12 amino acids. Germline CDR1 SQVTM, CDR2 ANQGSEA. The CDR3, as DNA: TGCAGCGGAGGGGACAGTCACACTGAAGCTTTCTTT. Its protein is CSGGDSHTEAFF.

This clonotype occurred many times. The rearrangement uses TRBV12-3 or TRBV12-4 and TRBJ2-4, with D possibly being TRBD2 (5 bases). V lost 3 bases to trimming and J lost 0 bases, with 6 bases between them. The CDR3 consists of 14 residues. The CDR3 bases are TGTGCCAGCAGTTTTGCGGGAGCCAAAAACATTCAGTACTTC. This translates into CASSFAGAKNIQYF.

This clonotype was seen ten or more times. V and J are TRBV20-1 and TRBJ2-1; either TRBD1 or TRBD2 may supply D (5 bases each). The CDR3 spans 12 residues. Trimming took off 3 bases at V and 6 bases at J, with 9 bases between the two ends. Germline CDR1 is DFQATT and CDR2 is SNEGSKA (reference sequence). The CDR3, as DNA: TGCAGTGCTAGTTGGGGGAGCAATGAGCAGTTCTTC. This codes for CSASWGSNEQFF.

This sequence joins TRBV6-1 and TRBJ1-2; possibly TRBD1 for D (6 bases). In germline, CDR1 is MNHNS, CDR2 SASEGT. V was trimmed by 7 bases and J by 0 bases, leaving 15 bases between them. The CDR3 has 15 residues. CDR3 in DNA: TGTGCCAGCAAAATCCCAGGGGAAGCTAACTATGGCTACACCTTC. Translating gives CASKIPGEANYGYTF.

The V and J genes are TRBV12-3 or TRBV12-4 and TRBJ2-2, with 8 bases identical to TRBD1. The CDR3 is 14 amino acids. Germline trimming cut 8 bases from V and 5 bases from J; bases unmatched to any gene: 7. The CDR3 reads CASRDRSATGELFF. The CDR3 DNA is TGTGCCAGCCGGGACAGGTCCGCGACCGGGGAGCTGTTTTTT.